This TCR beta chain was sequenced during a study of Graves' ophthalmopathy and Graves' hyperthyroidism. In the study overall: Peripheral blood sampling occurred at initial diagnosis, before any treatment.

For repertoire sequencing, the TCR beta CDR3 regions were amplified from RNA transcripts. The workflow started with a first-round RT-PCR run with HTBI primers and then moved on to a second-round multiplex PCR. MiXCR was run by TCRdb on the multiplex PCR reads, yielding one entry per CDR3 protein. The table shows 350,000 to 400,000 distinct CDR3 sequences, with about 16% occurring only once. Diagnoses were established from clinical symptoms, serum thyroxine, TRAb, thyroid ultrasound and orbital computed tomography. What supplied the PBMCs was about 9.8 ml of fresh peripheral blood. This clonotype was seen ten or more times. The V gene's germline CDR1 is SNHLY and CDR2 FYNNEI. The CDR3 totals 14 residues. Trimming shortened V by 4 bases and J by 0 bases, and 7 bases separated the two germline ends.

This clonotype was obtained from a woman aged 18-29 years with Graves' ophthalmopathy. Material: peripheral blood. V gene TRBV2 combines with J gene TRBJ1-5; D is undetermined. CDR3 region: CASSGEDSNQPQHF. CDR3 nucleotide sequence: TGTGCCAGCAGTGGCGAGGATAGCAATCAGCCCCAGCATTTT.